The 24 T cell receptor beta chains below were found in one sample sequenced in a study of T cells after yellow fever vaccination. From the 5' RACE reads, TCRdb called clonotypes with MiXCR, one entry per CDR3 protein. The table lists a few hundred thousand distinct CDR3 sequences, almost 4% of them singletons. This material consisted of PBMCs, taken 5 days after the yellow fever booster vaccination. These receptors were obtained from a man aged 18 to 30 who received the YFV17D yellow fever vaccine.

This clonotype came up a few times. This sequence joins TRBV20-1 and TRBJ2-3; 12 bases are a match to TRBD2. CDR3 length: 15 residues. J lost 6 bases, V lost 0 bases, and 4 bases had no gene match. CDR1 is DFQATT, CDR2 SNEGSKA, per germline (reference sequence). DNA for the CDR3: TGCAGTGCTAGAGATTTCCTAGCGGGGGGGGATACGCAGTATTTT. It yields the protein CSARDFLAGGDTQYF.

This clonotype was found a few times. The chain links TRBV20-1 to TRBJ2-2, with D possibly being TRBD1 (6 bases). CDR1 and CDR2 from the germline V gene are DFQATT and SNEGSKA (reference sequence). The V gene lost 1 base and the J gene lost 2 bases, with 11 bases spanning the gap. The CDR3 has 15 amino acids. The chain's CDR3 is CSARGYGTNTGELFF. The CDR3 bases are TGCAGTGCTAGAGGGTATGGGACAAACACCGGGGAGCTGTTTTTT.

In its sample, this clonotype was seen a few times. The chain is built from TRBV7-2 and TRBJ1-4; D is possibly TRBD1 (6 bases). CDR1 is SGHTA, CDR2 FQGNSA, per germline. The CDR3 is 16 residues long. Trimming pared 5 bases from V and 8 bases from J, leaving 21 bases between. In DNA, the CDR3 is TGTGCCAGCAGCCACGCGGGGGGGGCCCCGGGGGAAAAACTGTTTTTT. Its translation is CASSHAGGAPGEKLFF.

This clonotype has at least ten counts. V gene TRBV19 combines with J gene TRBJ2-2; D is possibly TRBD2 (6 bases). The germline V gene encodes CDR1 LNHDA and CDR2 SQIVND (reference sequence). Trimming removed 10 bases from V and 5 bases from J, with 14 bases in between. CDR3 length: 13 residues. The CDR3 is CATPLEGTGELFF. The CDR3 region has the DNA TGTGCCACCCCCTTGGAGGGGACCGGGGAGCTGTTTTTT.

This clonotype was seen many times. This chain uses TRBV5-1 with TRBJ2-5; 8 nucleotides line up with TRBD1. This CDR3 spans 15 amino acids. Trimming took 5 bases from V and 2 from J; bases not matched to a gene: 8. CDR1 SGHRS and CDR2 YFSETQ come from the germline V gene. CDR3 sequence reads: CASRPGQALQETQYF. Here the CDR3 DNA reads TGCGCCAGCAGGCCGGGACAGGCGTTACAAGAGACCCAGTACTTC. The full variable domain, its missing parts supplied by reference TRBV5-1 and TRBJ2-5, is KAGVTQTPRYLIKTRGQQVTLSCSPISGHRSVSWYQQTPGQGLQFLFEYFSETQRNKGNFPGRFSGRQFSNSRSEMNVSTLELGDSALYLCASRPGQALQETQYFGPGTRLLVL.

At least ten counts were recorded for this clonotype. The V call is TRBV4-1, the J call TRBJ1-2; 8 bases fit TRBD1. CDR1 MGHRA and CDR2 YSYEKL come from the germline V gene. V lost 1 base, J lost 6 bases, and 13 bases stayed unmatched. The CDR3 has 17 amino acids. The CDR3 nucleotides are TGCGCCAGCAGCCAAGCCTCGTGGACAGGGAGTCTTGATGGCTACACCTTC. This codes for CASSQASWTGSLDGYTF.

This chain links TRBV10-3 with TRBJ2-7, with TRBD2 matching over 7 bases. With V trimmed by 3 bases and J by 2 bases, 7 bases remained unmatched. The germline gives CDR1 ENHRY, CDR2 SYGVKD. The CDR3 consists of 15 residues. The CDR3 region is CAISDGGRTAYEQYV. CDR3 bases: TGTGCCATCAGTGACGGGGGGAGAACGGCCTACGAGCAGTACGTC.

There are many counts of this clonotype. The chain links TRBV20-1 to TRBJ2-7, with D perhaps matching TRBD2 (7 bases). V gave up 5 bases and J gave up 1 base, with 15 bases separating them. The germline V gene has CDR1 DFQATT and CDR2 SNEGSKA (reference sequence). This CDR3 spans 14 amino acids. The CDR3 bases are TGCAGTGCTGGTGCGGGGGCTGGTTCCTACGAGCAGTACTTC. Protein sequence: CSAGAGAGSYEQYF.

This clonotype was counted between two and nine times. The V call is TRBV19, the J call TRBJ2-6; D unresolved. V lost 3 bases and J lost 2, with 5 bases in between. The CDR3 contains 14 residues. Germline-derived CDR1 and CDR2 are LNHDA and SQIVND (reference sequence). The CDR3 DNA reads TGTGCCAGTAGTATGGGGACTGGGGCCAACGTCCTGACTTTC. It translates to CASSMGTGANVLTF. Drawing the rest from reference TRBV19 and TRBJ2-6, the complete variable domain is DGGITQSPKYLFRKEGQNVTLSCEQNLNHDAMYWYRQDPGQGLRLIYYSQIVNDFQKGDIAEGYSVSREKKESFPLTVTSAQKNPTAFYLCASSMGTGANVLTFGAGSRLTVL.

This clonotype was found many times. V usage is TRBV19 and J usage is TRBJ2-3; 11 bases are shared with TRBD2. The CDR3 runs 14 residues. The junction had 5 bases not matched to a gene; V was cut back by 8 bases and J by 4 bases. Germline V lookup: CDR1 LNHDA, CDR2 SQIVND (reference sequence). Here the CDR3 reads CASQLAGDSDTQYF. CDR3 nucleotides: TGTGCCAGTCAACTAGCGGGGGACTCAGATACGCAGTATTTT.

This clonotype was counted only a few times. The chain couples TRBV7-2 to TRBJ2-7; 7 bases line up with TRBD2. Trimming removed 4 bases from V and 3 bases from J; junction bases left unmatched: 6. This CDR3 spans 14 amino acids. CDR1 and CDR2 (germline): SGHTA, FQGNSA. The CDR3 DNA reads as TGTGCCAGCAGCTCCGGGGGGTATCGCTACGAGCAGTACTTC. This codes for CASSSGGYRYEQYF.

The table lists this clonotype with many counts. One end of the junction varies from germline; a read error may be responsible. V gene TRBV2 combines with J gene TRBJ1-5; D is unresolved. This CDR3 is 12 amino acids long. Germline CDR1 reads SNHLY; CDR2 reads FYNNEI. The CDR3 is CASREDVQPQHF. The CDR3 DNA reads TGTGCCAGCAGAGAAGACGTCCAGCCCCAGCATTTT.

This chain joins TRBV19 and TRBJ1-5, with 7 bases lining up with TRBD1. This CDR3 contains 16 residues. V lost 3 bases, J lost 6 bases, and 11 bases stayed unmatched. CDR1 is LNHDA, CDR2 SQIVND, per germline (reference sequence). The CDR3 DNA is TGTGCCAGTAGTATCGCCCGACAGGGATGGATTCAGCCCCAGCATTTT. Translating gives CASSIARQGWIQPQHF.

This clonotype appeared many times. The gene calls are TRBV5-1 and TRBJ2-3; 8 positions agree with TRBD1. Germline-derived CDR1 and CDR2 are SGHRS and YFSETQ. The length of the CDR3 is 14 residues. V gave up 5 bases and J gave up 4 bases; unmatched junction bases: 6. CDR3 loop: CASRSRQGPDTQYF. The CDR3 nucleotides read TGCGCCAGCAGGAGTAGACAGGGGCCAGATACGCAGTATTTT.

This clonotype was seen at least ten times. This chain's CDR3 is CASSYWGGAGGELFF. The DNA for the CDR3 is TGTGCCAGCAGCTACTGGGGCGGGGCCGGCGGGGAGCTGTTTTTT. The chain joins TRBV7-9 to TRBJ2-2, with TRBD2 as a possible D gene (6 bases). The germline gives CDR1 SEHNR, CDR2 FQNEAQ (reference sequence). Trimming removed 4 bases from V and 7 bases from J, with 16 bases in between. CDR3 length: 15 amino acids.

This clonotype has more than one count but fewer than ten. The chain links TRBV5-1 to TRBJ2-1; 7 positions agree with TRBD1. Germline V CDR1 and CDR2: SGHRS, YFSETQ. J gave up 3 bases and V 4 bases, and 7 bases lay outside the gene matches. There are 15 residues in the CDR3. The CDR3 reads CASSSKQGNYNEQFF. CDR3 bases: TGCGCCAGCAGCAGCAAACAGGGGAACTACAATGAGCAGTTCTTC.

Only a few counts were recorded for this clonotype. V usage is TRBV20-1 and J usage is TRBJ1-5; D remains ambiguous. CDR1 is DFQATT and CDR2 is SNEGSKA in the germline V gene (reference sequence). This CDR3 has 16 residues. V lost 0 bases and J lost 0, with 12 bases in between. The CDR3 region is CSARDSGRNSNQPQHF. DNA for the CDR3: TGCAGTGCTAGAGATTCGGGCAGGAATAGCAATCAGCCCCAGCATTTT.

This clonotype was recorded a few times. The V gene is TRBV18, the J gene TRBJ1-5, with D possibly matching TRBD1 (5 bases). Deletions cut 3 bases from V and 0 bases from J, with 9 bases between. CDR1 is KGHSH, CDR2 LQKENI, per germline. This CDR3 comprises 15 residues. The CDR3 coding sequence is TGTGCCAGCTCACCCCGGGGGAATAGCAATCAGCCCCAGCATTTT. Its protein is CASSPRGNSNQPQHF.

This clonotype was counted ten times or more. J is TRBJ1-2 and V is TRBV7-9, with no clear D. The germline CDR1 and CDR2 sequences are SEHNR and FQNEAQ (reference sequence). Trimming left V 4 bases short and J 7 bases short, with 7 bases between. The CDR3 sequence is 11 residues long. DNA for the CDR3: TGTGCCAGCAGCTGGGAACTTGGCTACACCTTC. Protein product: CASSWELGYTF.

This clonotype was seen a few times. J is TRBJ2-7 and V is TRBV15, with no clear D. This CDR3 spans 12 amino acids. V dropped 5 bases and J dropped 4 bases, with 9 bases sitting between them. Germline assignment: CDR1 LNHNV and CDR2 YYDKDF (reference sequence). This CDR3 reads CATSWKGYEQYF. For the CDR3, the DNA is TGTGCCACCAGCTGGAAAGGGTACGAGCAGTACTTC.

This clonotype was counted many times. The CDR3: CASSAGRGNEQFF. CDR3 nucleotide sequence: TGTGCCAGCAGCGCCGGGCGGGGAAATGAGCAGTTCTTC. The chain recombines TRBV7-9 with TRBJ2-1, with D maybe TRBD2 (6 bases). Germline CDR1 reads SEHNR; CDR2 reads FQNEAQ (reference sequence). This CDR3 region has 13 residues. Trimming removed 5 bases at V and 7 bases at J, with 12 bases between.

The chain uses TRBV5-1 and TRBJ2-5; no definite D call. Trimming took off 4 bases at V and 5 bases at J, with 12 bases between the two ends. The CDR3 has 13 residues. CDR1 and CDR2 (germline): SGHRS, YFSETQ. The DNA for the CDR3 is TGCGCCAGCAGCGACGGGCATTACGAGACCCAGTACTTC. Its translation: CASSDGHYETQYF.

This clonotype was seen ten or more times. V usage is TRBV7-2 and J usage is TRBJ1-5; 7 nucleotides line up with TRBD1. Germline V CDR1 and CDR2: SGHTA, FQGNSA. CDR3 size: 15 residues. With 5 bases clipped from V and 0 bases from J, the junction kept 4 bases outside the gene matches. The CDR3 sequence is CASSPQGVSNQPQHF. The CDR3, as DNA: TGTGCCAGCAGCCCCCAGGGGGTTAGCAATCAGCCCCAGCATTTT.

This clonotype was detected a few times. The CDR3 sequence is CASSLDGQGVETQYF. CDR3 coding DNA: TGTGCCAGCAGCTTAGATGGACAGGGGGTGGAGACCCAGTACTTC. The chain recombines TRBV7-2 with TRBJ2-5; 10 bases match TRBD1. The V gene end was trimmed by 1 base and the J gene end by 5 bases; junction bases not matched to a gene: 4. Germline V gives CDR1 SGHTA, CDR2 FQGNSA. The CDR3 is made up of 15 amino acids. The full variable domain, with the rest looked up from reference TRBV7-2 and TRBJ2-5, is GAGVSQSPSNKVTEKGKDVELRCDPISGHTALYWYRQSLGQGLEFLIYFQGNSAPDKSGLPSDRFSAERTGGSVSTLTIQRTQQEDSAVYLCASSLDGQGVETQYFGPGTRLLVL.